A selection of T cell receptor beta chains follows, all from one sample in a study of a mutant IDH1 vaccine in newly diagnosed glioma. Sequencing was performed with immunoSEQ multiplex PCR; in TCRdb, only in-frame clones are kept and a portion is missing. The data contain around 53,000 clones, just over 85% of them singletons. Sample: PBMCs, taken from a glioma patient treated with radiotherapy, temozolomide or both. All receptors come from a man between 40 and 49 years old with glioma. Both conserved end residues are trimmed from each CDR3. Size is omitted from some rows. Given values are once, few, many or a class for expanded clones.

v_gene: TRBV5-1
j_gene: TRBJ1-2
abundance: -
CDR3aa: ASSLQGEDGYT

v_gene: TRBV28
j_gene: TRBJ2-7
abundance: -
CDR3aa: ASRPRTGSYEQY

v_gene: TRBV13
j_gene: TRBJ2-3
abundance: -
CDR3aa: ASSPRILTDTQY

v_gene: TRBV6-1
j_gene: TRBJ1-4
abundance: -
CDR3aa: ASKWTAYEKLF

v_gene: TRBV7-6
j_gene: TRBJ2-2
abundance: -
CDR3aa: ASRVYTGELF

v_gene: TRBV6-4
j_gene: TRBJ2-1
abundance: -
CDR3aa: ASRLGGEGYNEQF

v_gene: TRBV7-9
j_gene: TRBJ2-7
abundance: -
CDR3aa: ASSQGRPEPSEQY

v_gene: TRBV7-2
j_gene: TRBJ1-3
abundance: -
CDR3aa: ASRGGMGSSGNTIY

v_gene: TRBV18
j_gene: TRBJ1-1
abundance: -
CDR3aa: ASSPGTGVNTEAF

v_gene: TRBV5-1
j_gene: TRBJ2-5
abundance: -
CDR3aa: ASFGGYAQETQY

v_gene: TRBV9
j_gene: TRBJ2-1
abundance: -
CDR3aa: ASSAIINEQF

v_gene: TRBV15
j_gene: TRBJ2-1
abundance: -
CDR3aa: ATSKDWGGGEQF

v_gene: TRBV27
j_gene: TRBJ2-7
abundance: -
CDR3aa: ASRPTVGEQY

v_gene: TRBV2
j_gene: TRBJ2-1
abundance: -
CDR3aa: ARTRGSGYNEQF

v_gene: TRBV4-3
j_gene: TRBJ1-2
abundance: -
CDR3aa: ASSQDRQGDGGYT

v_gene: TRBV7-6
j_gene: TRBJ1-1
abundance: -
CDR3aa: ASSFQSYTEAF

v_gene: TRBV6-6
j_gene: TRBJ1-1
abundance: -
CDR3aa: ASTEGLGAF

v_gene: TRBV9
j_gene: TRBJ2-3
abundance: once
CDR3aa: ASSERRGGTGDTQY

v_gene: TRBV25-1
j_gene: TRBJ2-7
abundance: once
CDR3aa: ASSEWSGRAGYEQY

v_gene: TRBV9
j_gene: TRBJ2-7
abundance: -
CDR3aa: ASSVGTSGYEQY

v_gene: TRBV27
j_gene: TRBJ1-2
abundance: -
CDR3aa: ASSLSQGRGYGYT

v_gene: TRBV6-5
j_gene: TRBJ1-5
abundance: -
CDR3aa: ASSYSGDSHNQPQH

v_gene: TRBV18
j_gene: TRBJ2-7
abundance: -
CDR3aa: ASSSVDEQY

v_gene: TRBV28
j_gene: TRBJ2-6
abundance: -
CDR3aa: ASSRRGRGAPGANVLT

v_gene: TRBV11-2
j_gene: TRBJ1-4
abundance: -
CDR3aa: ASSYISGQGNEKLF

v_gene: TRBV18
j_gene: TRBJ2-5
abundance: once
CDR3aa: ASSHLTGPRETQY

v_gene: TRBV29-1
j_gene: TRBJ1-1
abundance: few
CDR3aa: SVAGAGDGAF

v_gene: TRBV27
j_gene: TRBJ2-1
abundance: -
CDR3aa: ASSLPSGRNEQF

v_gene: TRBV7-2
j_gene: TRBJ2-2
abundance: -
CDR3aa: ASSLTNTGELF

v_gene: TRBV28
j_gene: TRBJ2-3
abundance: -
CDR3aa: ASSSSGTPPDTQY

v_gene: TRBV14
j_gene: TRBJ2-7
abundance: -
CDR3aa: ASSQGAWTSGREEQY

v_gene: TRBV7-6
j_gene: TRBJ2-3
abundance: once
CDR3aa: ASSFDRGQVREGHADTQY